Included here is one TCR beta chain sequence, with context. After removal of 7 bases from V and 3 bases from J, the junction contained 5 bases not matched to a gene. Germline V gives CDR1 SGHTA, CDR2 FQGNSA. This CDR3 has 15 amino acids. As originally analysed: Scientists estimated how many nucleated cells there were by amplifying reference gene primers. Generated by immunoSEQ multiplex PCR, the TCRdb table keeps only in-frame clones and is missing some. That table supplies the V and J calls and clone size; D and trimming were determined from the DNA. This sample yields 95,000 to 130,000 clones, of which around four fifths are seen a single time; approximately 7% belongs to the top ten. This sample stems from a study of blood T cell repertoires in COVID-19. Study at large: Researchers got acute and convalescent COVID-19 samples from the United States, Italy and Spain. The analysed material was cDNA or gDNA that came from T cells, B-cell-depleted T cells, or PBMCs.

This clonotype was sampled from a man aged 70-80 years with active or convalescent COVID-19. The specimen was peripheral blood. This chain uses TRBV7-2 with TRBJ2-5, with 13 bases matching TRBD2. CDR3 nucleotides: TGTGCCAGCACCCAAACTAGCGGGAGGGAAGAGACCCAGTACTTC. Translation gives CASTQTSGREETQYF.